Given below is one T cell receptor beta chain in context. Its target antigen remains unknown. At one end, the junction sequence differs from germline, possibly due to a read error. The CDR3 contains 11 residues, cysteine and phenylalanine counted. The sequence is cut down to CDR3 DNA, 33 bases in frame from base 1. The germline V gene provides CDR1 MGHRA and CDR2 YSYEKL. The sequencer listed for this sample is Illumina HiSeq 2500. Quantitative 5'-RACE with molecular barcodes was used to prepare TCR beta libraries. Under the source paper's analysis protocol: A new computational method based on a probabilistic model of VDJ rearrangement was used to identify disease-linked TCR variants. TCRdb trimmed the raw reads at Q25, called clones with MiXCR and kept productive beta chains. All rows with the same CDR3 protein become a single entry with the most common DNA and genes. Clone size and V and J calls follow TCRdb, not the original study. In this sample the table shows about 250,000 distinct CDR3 sequences, approximately 10% of which occur a single time. 2.6% of the sample belongs to the ten largest clones.

These data belong to a study of CD8 T cells in ankylosing spondylitis (dated by TCRdb to 2016 to 2017). Regarding the study in general: The study set out to find disease-linked TCR variants by profiling T cell receptor beta repertoires in ankylosing spondylitis patients and healthy donors. The full study cohort was made up of about 24 ankylosing spondylitis patients and about a hundred healthy donors. Peripheral blood was sampled, and synovial fluid was additionally collected from ankylosing spondylitis patients.

Results and caveats for the whole study, not just this receptor: Blood from ankylosing spondylitis patients appeared to be characterized by a TCR beta motif made up of under ten highly homologous amino acid variants. The disease-linked clones showed a CD8+ phenotype and occurred at relatively low frequencies in peripheral blood. The disease-linked clones were reported to be significantly enriched in matched synovial fluid samples from ankylosing spondylitis patients. Some motif variants had previously been reported in the synovial fluid and blood of reactive arthritis patients, which suggests shared mechanisms of disease initiation.

Input material: blood, either unsorted or a sorted T cell fraction (not recorded which). The chain is assembled from TRBV4-1 and TRBJ1-4, and perhaps TRBD1 as D gene, on 5 matching bases. This TCR was sampled from a male donor with ankylosing spondylitis or in good health (not recorded which). The CDR3 amino acid sequence is: CASSQGQQKVF. DNA sequence: TGCGCCAGCAGCCAAGGACAGCAGAAGGTTTTT.